This passage covers 3 T cell receptor beta chains from one sample sequenced in a study of blood T cell repertoires in COVID-19 (dated by TCRdb to the early 2020s). The library came from the immunoSEQ multiplex PCR assay. TCRdb retrieved this table from immuneACCESS and kept in-frame rearrangements only. Not all clones are present; in checked studies, unresolved V genes account for under half, and no reason is known for the remainder. The table for this sample lists about 150,000 clones; around 81% of them were counted only once. The ten largest clones represent roughly 6.2% of the sample. The sequenced sample was PBMCs or T cells enriched from blood (not recorded which). Receptor source: a woman aged 40 to 50 who had recovered from COVID-19.

This clone was seen only a few times. The chain employs TRBV5-6 and TRBJ2-2; unclear D gene. CDR1 and CDR2 from the germline V gene are SGHDT and YYEEEE. The CDR3 is made up of 11 amino acids. Trimming removed 3 bases at V and 6 bases at J, with 3 bases between. CDR3 nucleotide sequence: TGTGCCAGCAGCTCTGCCGGGGAGCTGTTTTTT. Amino acid sequence: CASSSAGELFF.

This clone was detected only a few times. The V call is TRBV4-1, the J call TRBJ1-2; 8 nucleotides match TRBD1. The CDR3 spans 13 residues. Per germline, CDR1 MGHRA and CDR2 YSYEKL. Germline trimming cut 7 bases from V and 3 bases from J; bases unmatched to any gene: 4. The CDR3 bases are TGCGCCAGCAAGATGACAGGGGACTATGGCTACACCTTC. Translated, it gives CASKMTGDYGYTF.

In DNA, the CDR3 is TGTGCCAGTAGTCTCCGGGACAGGGCGACTGAAGCTTTCTTT. Translating gives CASSLRDRATEAFF. The V gene is TRBV19, the J gene TRBJ1-1, with TRBD1 matching 9 bases. Germline V gene sequence: CDR1 LNHDA, CDR2 SQIVND (reference sequence). This CDR3 is built from 14 residues. J gave up 5 bases and V 5 bases, and 6 bases lay outside the gene matches.